This is a list of T cell receptor beta chains from one sample in a study of blood T cell repertoires in COVID-19. Assay used: immunoSEQ multiplex PCR; TCRdb lists only in-frame clones, some missing. Counted here are 200,000 to 250,000 clones, just over 85% occurring once; the ten biggest clones make up over 3%. Sequencing was done on a sample of PBMCs or T cells enriched from blood (not recorded which). The receptors here all came from a woman between 40 and 50 years old with acute COVID-19. Each CDR3 is given with its conserved first and last residue. A D gene is named only where the DNA matches it firmly. For some rows the clone size is stated as once, few or many, or as a class when expanded; others skip it.

CASSTISYEQYF | TGTGCCAGCAGTACCATCAGCTACGAGCAGTACTTC | - | TRBJ2-7 | TRBV12-3/TRBV12-4 | -
CASSPPTGTEAFF | TGTGCCAGCTCACCGCCGACAGGGACTGAAGCTTTCTTT | - | TRBJ1-1 | TRBV18 | TRBD1
CASGSKTGRVWSPLHF | TGTGCTAGTGGTTCTAAAACAGGAAGGGTTTGGTCACCCCTCCACTTT | once | TRBJ1-6 | TRBV12-5 | -
CASSSNSNQPQHF | TGTGCCAGTAGTTCAAATAGCAATCAGCCCCAGCATTTT | - | TRBJ1-5 | TRBV19 | -
CASSLYSSGGNNEQFF | TGCGCCAGCAGCCTCTATTCTAGCGGGGGGAACAATGAGCAGTTCTTC | - | TRBJ2-1 | TRBV4-3 | TRBD2
CSVVAGQAPHSYGYTF | TGCAGCGTAGTTGCGGGACAGGCACCCCACTCGTATGGCTACACCTTC | - | TRBJ1-2 | TRBV29-1 | TRBD1
CASSSLTGGRNQPQHF | TGTGCCAGCAGTTCCCTGACAGGGGGCCGCAATCAGCCCCAGCATTTT | - | TRBJ1-5 | TRBV2 | TRBD1
CASKGHRQPGEQYF | TGTGCCAGCAAGGGACATCGACAGCCCGGCGAGCAGTACTTC | - | TRBJ2-7 | TRBV6-5 | -
CASSQDRVPTAQETQYF | TGCGCCAGCAGCCAAGATAGGGTGCCGACAGCACAAGAGACCCAGTACTTC | few | TRBJ2-5 | TRBV4-3 | -
CATSDLRQGVTDTQYF | TGTGCCACCAGTGATTTGAGACAGGGCGTCACAGATACGCAGTATTTT | - | TRBJ2-3 | TRBV24-1 | TRBD1
CSVAQGRGEAFF | TGCAGCGTAGCACAGGGAAGGGGAGAAGCTTTCTTT | - | TRBJ1-1 | TRBV29-1 | -
CASSVAAQVNYGYTF | TGTGCCAGCAGCGTAGCGGCACAGGTCAACTATGGCTACACCTTC | - | TRBJ1-2 | TRBV9 | -
CASSQGRLGGSDYGYTF | TGTGCCAGCAGCCAGGGGAGGTTGGGGGGGTCGGACTATGGCTACACCTTC | - | TRBJ1-2 | TRBV5-4 | -
CASSVDGSGTAEAFF | TGTGCCAGCAGCGTAGACGGGTCCGGAACGGCTGAAGCTTTCTTT | - | TRBJ1-1 | TRBV9 | -
CATRATGAGTDTQYF | TGTGCCACCAGGGCGACAGGGGCGGGCACAGATACGCAGTATTTT | - | TRBJ2-3 | TRBV24-1 | TRBD1
CASSFGSQETQYF | TGTGCCAGCAGCTTTGGGAGCCAAGAGACCCAGTACTTC | - | TRBJ2-5 | TRBV5-4 | -
CASSYSRLLDSPEHF | TGTGCCAGCAGTTACTCGAGACTATTGGACAGCCCAGAGCATTTT | - | TRBJ1-5 | TRBV6-5 | -
CASSARVEGELFF | TGCGCCAGCAGCGCCCGTGTAGAGGGGGAGCTGTTTTTT | - | TRBJ2-2 | TRBV5-1 | -
CAISESQAGYYGYTF | TGTGCCATCAGTGAGTCGCAGGCAGGGTACTATGGCTACACCTTC | - | TRBJ1-2 | TRBV10-3 | -
CASSALGGVYTGELFF | TGTGCCAGCAGTGCTTTAGGGGGGGTCTACACCGGGGAGCTGTTTTTT | few | TRBJ2-2 | TRBV2 | -
CASSPDRSYTDTQYF | TGTGCCAGCAGTCCGGACAGGTCCTACACAGATACGCAGTATTTT | - | TRBJ2-3 | TRBV27 | TRBD1
CASSSPFGTGGQAFF | TGTGCCAGCAGTTCGCCGTTCGGGACAGGGGGACAAGCTTTCTTT | - | TRBJ1-1 | TRBV27 | TRBD1
CASKQNSNQPQHF | TGTGCCAGCAAACAGAATAGCAATCAGCCCCAGCATTTT | - | TRBJ1-5 | TRBV2 | -
CASSLGGTHGYTF | TGTGCCAGCAGCTTGGGAGGAACCCATGGCTACACCTTC | - | TRBJ1-2 | TRBV5-8 | -
CASSQDLGVDGNTIYF | TGTGCCAGCAGCCAAGATCTCGGGGTGGATGGAAACACCATATATTTT | - | TRBJ1-3 | TRBV4-2 | -